The rows below give T cell receptor beta chains drawn from one sample of a study of blood T cell repertoires in COVID-19. Here immunoSEQ multiplex PCR was the method, and the copy in TCRdb shows in-frame clones only, minus some. The table records some 220,000 clones, about 85% of them present only once. Material for sequencing was peripheral blood. The receptors come from a woman in her late teens or twenties who had recovered from COVID-19. Each CDR3 is given with its conserved first and last residue.

>TRBV23-1|TRBJ1-5
CASSPPTGFGPQHF
>TRBV6-5|TRBJ1-6
CASGTGLAYNSPLHF
>TRBV12-3/TRBV12-4|TRBJ1-1
CASTFGGFEAFF
>TRBV6-4|TRBJ2-3
CASSDGQSSTDTQYF
>TRBV29-1|TRBJ1-1
CSVDPAPNGFRDTEAFF
>TRBV9|TRBJ2-7
CASSVDGSPYEQYF
>TRBV28|TRBJ2-1
CASSFPSSGGYNEQFF
>TRBV7-2|TRBJ1-2
CATIRDSTYYGYTF
>TRBV9|TRBJ1-2
CASSPPTGIAGYTF
>TRBV3-1/TRBV3-2|TRBJ2-7
CASSQERGSSTGEQYF
>TRBV19|TRBJ1-1
CASMRQSNTEAFF
>TRBV19|TRBJ2-5
CASSMWTNPQETQYF
>TRBV11-3|TRBJ2-3
CASSLDVADTQYF
>TRBV7-3|TRBJ2-1
CASSYTGLEQFF
>TRBV3-1/TRBV3-2|TRBJ2-7
CASSQDRGSSYEQYF
>TRBV5-4|TRBJ2-2
CASSGQAYTGELFF
>TRBV9|TRBJ2-4
CASSVDGGTGTAKNIQYF